This entry is about one T cell receptor beta chain. No antigen is known for it. Use of 60 Vbeta and 13 Jbeta primers characterized the PCR. Clones were sequenced by immunoSEQ multiplex PCR, and TCRdb holds only the in-frame ones, with some missing. The repertoire includes approximately 160,000 clones, around 83% of them detected once, and less than 5% sits in the top ten. Germline V lookup: CDR1 SGHKS, CDR2 YYEKEE (reference sequence). CDR3 length equals 15 residues. V lost 4 bases, J lost 1 base, and 2 bases stayed unmatched. The sample is drawn from a study of cytomegalovirus exposure and HLA in healthy donors. As for the study in general: Genotyping of about 400 donors showed that around 86% belonged to the Caucasian-associated ancestry cluster. Study observations and caveats: A later analysis linked a missense DCLRE1C variant to TCR beta V- and J-gene trimming. Researchers counted roughly 150 TCR beta chains as cytomegalovirus-associated.

V is TRBV5-5 and J is TRBJ2-5, with 12 positions matching TRBD2. The receptor was isolated from a man aged 50 or older in good health and CMV-seropositive. The sequenced material came from PBMCs. The CDR3 reads CASSAGLAGQETQYF. DNA for the CDR3: TGTGCCAGCAGCGCGGGACTAGCGGGCCAAGAGACCCAGTACTTC. The variable domain in full, with the rest retrieved from reference TRBV5-5 and TRBJ2-5, is DAGVTQSPTHLIKTRGQQVTLRCSPISGHKSVSWYQQVLGQGPQFIFQYYEKEERGRGNFPDRFSARQFPNYSSELNVNALLLGDSALYLCASSAGLAGQETQYFGPGTRLLVL.